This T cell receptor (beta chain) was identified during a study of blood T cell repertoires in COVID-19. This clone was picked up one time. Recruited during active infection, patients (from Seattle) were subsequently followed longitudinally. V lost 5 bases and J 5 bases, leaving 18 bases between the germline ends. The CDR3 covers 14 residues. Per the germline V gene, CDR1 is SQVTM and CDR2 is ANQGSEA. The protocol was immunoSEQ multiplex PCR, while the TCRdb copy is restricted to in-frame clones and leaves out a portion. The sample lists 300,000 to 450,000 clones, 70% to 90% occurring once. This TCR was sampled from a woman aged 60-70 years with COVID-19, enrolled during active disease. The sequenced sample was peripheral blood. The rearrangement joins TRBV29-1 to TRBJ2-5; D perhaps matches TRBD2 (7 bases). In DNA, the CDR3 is TGCAGCGTTCCTCGGTGGGGGGGGGCGGAGACCCAGTACTTC. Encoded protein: CSVPRWGGAETQYF.